This TCR beta chain is from a study of blood T cell repertoires in COVID-19. Study context: Spain, Italy and the United States supplied samples that represented acute and convalescent COVID-19.

In the study's own analysis: Estimated nucleated cell counts came from reference gene primer amplification. Sequenced by immunoSEQ multiplex PCR; TCRdb stores in-frame clones only, minus some. V, J and clone size reflect that table, while D and trimming were determined from the DNA. The sample lists approximately 500,000 clones, roughly nine tenths occurring once. The CDR3 runs 14 residues. V gave up 2 bases and J gave up 0 bases, with 6 bases separating them. Looked up from germline, CDR1 is KGHSH and CDR2 is LQKENI. The sequence was collected from a woman aged 45-59 years with COVID-19, enrolled during active disease. Sequenced material: peripheral blood. The V call is TRBV18, the J call TRBJ2-3, with D unresolved. CDR3 amino acids: CASSPISSTDTQYF. As DNA, the CDR3 is TGTGCCAGCTCACCAATTTCTAGCACAGATACGCAGTATTTT.